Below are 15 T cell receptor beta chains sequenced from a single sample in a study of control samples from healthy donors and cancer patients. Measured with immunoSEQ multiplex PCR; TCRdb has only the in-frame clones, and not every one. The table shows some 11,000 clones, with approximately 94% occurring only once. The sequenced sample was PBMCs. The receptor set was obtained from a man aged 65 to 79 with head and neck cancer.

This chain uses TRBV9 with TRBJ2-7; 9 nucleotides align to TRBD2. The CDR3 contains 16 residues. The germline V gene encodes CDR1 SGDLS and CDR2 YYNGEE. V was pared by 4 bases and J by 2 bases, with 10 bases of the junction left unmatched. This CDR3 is CASSPRTSVNPYEQYF. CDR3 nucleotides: TGTGCCAGCAGCCCGAGGACTAGCGTAAACCCCTACGAGCAGTACTTC.

The CDR3 region is CASSQPGGNTEAFF. The CDR3 region has the DNA TGTGCCAGCAGCCAACCAGGGGGAAACACTGAAGCTTTCTTT. J is TRBJ1-1 and V is TRBV3-1 (or the pseudogene TRBV3-2); 7 bases align to TRBD1. The CDR3 covers 14 residues. Germline V gives CDR1 LGHDT, CDR2 YNNKEL (reference sequence). Germline trimming cut 2 bases from V and 2 bases from J; bases unmatched to any gene: 2.

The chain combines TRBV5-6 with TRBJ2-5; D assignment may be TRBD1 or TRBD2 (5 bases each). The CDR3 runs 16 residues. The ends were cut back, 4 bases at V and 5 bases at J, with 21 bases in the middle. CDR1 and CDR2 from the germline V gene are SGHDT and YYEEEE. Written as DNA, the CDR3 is TGTGCCAGCAGCCTTTCCGGGACCAGGAGGTTGGAGACCCAGTACTTC. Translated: CASSLSGTRRLETQYF.

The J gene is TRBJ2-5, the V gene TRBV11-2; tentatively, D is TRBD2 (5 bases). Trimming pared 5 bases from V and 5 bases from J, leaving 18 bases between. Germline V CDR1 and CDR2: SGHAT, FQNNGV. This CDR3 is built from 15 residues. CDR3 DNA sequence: TGTGCCAGCAGCCTGAGGGCCTCTACAACTGAGACCCAGTACTTC. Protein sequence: CASSLRASTTETQYF.

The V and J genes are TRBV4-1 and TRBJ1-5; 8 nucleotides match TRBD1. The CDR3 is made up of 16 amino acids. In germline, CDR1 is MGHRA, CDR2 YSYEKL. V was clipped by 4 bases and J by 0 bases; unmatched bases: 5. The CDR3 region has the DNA TGCGCCAGCAGCCTCCGACAGGGGATTAGCAATCAGCCCCAGCATTTT. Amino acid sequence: CASSLRQGISNQPQHF.

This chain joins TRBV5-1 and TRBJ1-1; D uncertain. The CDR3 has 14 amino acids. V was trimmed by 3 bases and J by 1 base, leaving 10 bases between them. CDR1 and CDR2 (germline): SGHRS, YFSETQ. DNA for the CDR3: TGCGCCAGCAGCTCCTCTCCCGGGAACACTGAAGCTTTCTTT. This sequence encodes CASSSSPGNTEAFF.

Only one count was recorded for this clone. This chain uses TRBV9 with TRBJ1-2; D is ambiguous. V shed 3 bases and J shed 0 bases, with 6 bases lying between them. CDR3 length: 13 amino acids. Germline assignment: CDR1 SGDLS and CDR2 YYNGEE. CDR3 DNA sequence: TGTGCCAGCAGCGCCTCCCCTAACTATGGCTACACCTTC. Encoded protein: CASSASPNYGYTF. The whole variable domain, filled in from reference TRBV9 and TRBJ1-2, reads DSGVTQTPKHLITATGQRVTLRCSPRSGDLSVYWYQQSLDQGLQFLIQYYNGEERAKGNILERFSAQQFPDLHSELNLSSLELGDSALYFCASSASPNYGYTFGSGTRLTVV.

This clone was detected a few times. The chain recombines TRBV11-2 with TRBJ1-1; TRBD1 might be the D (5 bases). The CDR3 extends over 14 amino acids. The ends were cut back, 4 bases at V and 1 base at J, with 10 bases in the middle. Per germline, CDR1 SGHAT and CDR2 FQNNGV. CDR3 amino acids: CASSSTVKNTEAFF. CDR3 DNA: TGTGCCAGCAGCTCGACAGTCAAGAACACTGAAGCTTTCTTT.

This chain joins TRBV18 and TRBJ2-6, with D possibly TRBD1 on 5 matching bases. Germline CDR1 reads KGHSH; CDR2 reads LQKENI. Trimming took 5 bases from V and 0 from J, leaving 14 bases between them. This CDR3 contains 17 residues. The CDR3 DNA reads TGTGCCAGCTCATCACAGGAACCTATCTCTGGGGCCAACGTCCTGACTTTC. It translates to CASSSQEPISGANVLTF.

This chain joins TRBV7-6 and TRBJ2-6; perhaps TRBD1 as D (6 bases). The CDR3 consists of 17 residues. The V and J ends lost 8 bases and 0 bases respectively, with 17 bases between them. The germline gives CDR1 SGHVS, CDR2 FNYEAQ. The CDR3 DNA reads TGTGCCAGCTCCGGGACATCACTCCCCTCTGGGGCCAACGTCCTGACTTTC. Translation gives CASSGTSLPSGANVLTF.

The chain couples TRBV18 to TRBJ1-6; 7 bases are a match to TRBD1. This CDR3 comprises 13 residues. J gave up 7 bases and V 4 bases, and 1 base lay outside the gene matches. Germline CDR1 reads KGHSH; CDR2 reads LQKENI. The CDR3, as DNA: TGTGCCAGCTCACTGGACAGGAATTCACCCCTCCACTTT. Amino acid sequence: CASSLDRNSPLHF.

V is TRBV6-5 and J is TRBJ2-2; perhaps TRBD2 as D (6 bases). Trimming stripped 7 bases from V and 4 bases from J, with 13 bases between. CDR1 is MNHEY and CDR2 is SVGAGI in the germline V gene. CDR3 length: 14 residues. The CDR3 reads CASTLLGGTGELFF. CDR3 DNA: TGTGCCAGCACCCTTCTGGGGGGCACCGGGGAGCTGTTTTTT.

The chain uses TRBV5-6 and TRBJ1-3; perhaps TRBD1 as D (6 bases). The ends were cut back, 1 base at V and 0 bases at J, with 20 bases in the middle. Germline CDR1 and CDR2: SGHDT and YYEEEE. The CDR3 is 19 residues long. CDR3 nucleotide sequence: TGTGCCAGCAGCTTGTGGTCAGGGGCTTCCACTCTCTCTGGAAACACCATATATTTT. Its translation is CASSLWSGASTLSGNTIYF.

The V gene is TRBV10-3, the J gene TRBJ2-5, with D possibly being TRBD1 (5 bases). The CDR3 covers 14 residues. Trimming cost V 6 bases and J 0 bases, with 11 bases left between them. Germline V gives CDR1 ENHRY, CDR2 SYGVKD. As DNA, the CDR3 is TGTGCCATCAGGTTGATAGGGGACCAAGAGACCCAGTACTTC. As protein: CAIRLIGDQETQYF.

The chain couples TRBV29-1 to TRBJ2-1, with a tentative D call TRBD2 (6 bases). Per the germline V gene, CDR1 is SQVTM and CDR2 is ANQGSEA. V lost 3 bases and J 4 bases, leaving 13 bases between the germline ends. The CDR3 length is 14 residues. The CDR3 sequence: CSVDHQAGYNEQFF. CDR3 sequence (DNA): TGCAGCGTTGACCACCAAGCGGGTTACAATGAGCAGTTCTTC.